The 32 T cell receptor beta chains presented below share a single source sample, sequenced in a study of radiation and T cells in renal cell carcinoma. This sample's time point: baseline pretreatment blood. Described treatment: 15 Gy SBRT to primary tumor, nephrectomy 4 weeks later. TCRdb keeps only in-frame clones here, not all; method: immunoSEQ multiplex PCR. In the table there are 150,000 or so clones, around 89% of which are singletons. The specimen was blood, collected from a patient whose treatment included radiotherapy and nephrectomy. The origin of the receptors is a woman aged 70-85 years with renal cell carcinoma.

V gene TRBV11-1 combines with J gene TRBJ2-1; the match to TRBD2 covers 7 bases. Unmatched junction bases numbered 4, after V lost 2 bases and J lost 6 bases. This CDR3 comprises 14 residues. CDR1 and CDR2 (germline): SGHAT, FQDESV (reference sequence). In nucleotides, the CDR3 is TGTGCCAGCAGCTTAACCCGGACTAGCAATGAGCAGTTCTTC. Translated, it gives CASSLTRTSNEQFF. Full variable domain (missing parts from reference TRBV11-1 and TRBJ2-1): EAEVAQSPRYKITEKSQAVAFWCDPISGHATLYWYRQILGQGPELLVQFQDESVVDDSQLPKDRFSAERLKGVDSTLKIQPAELGDSAMYLCASSLTRTSNEQFFGPGTRLTVL.

The genes are TRBV6-5 and TRBJ2-1; 11 bases agree with TRBD2. Germline trimming cut 0 bases from V and 8 bases from J; bases unmatched to any gene: 3. The CDR3 sequence is 15 residues long. Germline-derived CDR1 and CDR2 are MNHEY and SVGAGI. The CDR3: CASSYSTSGGDEQFF. The CDR3 nucleotides read TGTGCCAGCAGTTACTCTACTAGCGGGGGTGATGAGCAGTTCTTC.

The CDR3 protein is CASSRQGARTEAFF. The CDR3 nucleotides are TGTGCCAGTAGTAGACAGGGGGCGCGCACTGAAGCTTTCTTT. The chain uses TRBV19 and TRBJ1-1, with 10 bases matching TRBD1. This CDR3 has 14 amino acids. Germline loops: CDR1 LNHDA, CDR2 SQIVND (reference sequence). Trimming at V came to 4 bases and at J to 4 bases, leaving 3 bases not matched to a gene.

The rearrangement links TRBV11-2 to TRBJ2-7; 8 bases fit TRBD1. This CDR3 contains 15 residues. J gave up 3 bases and V 2 bases, and 6 bases lay outside the gene matches. Germline V gene sequence: CDR1 SGHAT, CDR2 FQNNGV. The CDR3, as DNA: TGTGCCAGCAGCTTAATTAGGACAGGGAACTACGAGCAGTACTTC. This codes for CASSLIRTGNYEQYF.

V usage is TRBV7-2 and J usage is TRBJ1-6, with TRBD1 as a possible D gene (5 bases). Germline V gene sequence: CDR1 SGHTA, CDR2 FQGNSA. Trimming pared 1 base from V and 9 bases from J, leaving 13 bases between. CDR3 length: 15 residues. CDR3 DNA sequence: TGTGCCAGCAGCTTAGAGGGGAGTTGGAGTTCACCCCTCCACTTT. It codes for CASSLEGSWSSPLHF.

The V and J genes are TRBV2 and TRBJ2-1, with D possibly matching TRBD1 (5 bases). Germline V gives CDR1 SNHLY, CDR2 FYNNEI. V dropped 7 bases and J dropped 5 bases, with 9 bases sitting between them. This CDR3 is built from 12 residues. The CDR3 here is CASKKTDNEQFF. In DNA form, the CDR3 reads TGTGCCAGCAAAAAGACAGACAATGAGCAGTTCTTC.

The chain recombines TRBV4-3 with TRBJ1-5, with a tentative D call TRBD1 (5 bases). V lost 3 bases to trimming and J lost 9 bases, with 21 bases between them. The CDR3 consists of 16 residues. CDR1 is LGHNA, CDR2 YSLEER, per germline. The CDR3 region is CASSQGVSGADRPQHF. The CDR3 DNA follows: TGCGCCAGCAGCCAGGGGGTGAGCGGGGCCGATCGGCCCCAGCATTTT.

The chain links TRBV5-1 to TRBJ2-1; no clear D gene. V was cut by 4 bases and J by 0 bases, with 11 bases left in between. CDR3 length equals 15 residues. In germline, CDR1 is SGHRS, CDR2 YFSETQ. DNA for the CDR3: TGCGCCAGCAGCCTCACACGGAGCTCCTACAATGAGCAGTTCTTC. Amino acids: CASSLTRSSYNEQFF.

A remark on this clone: The same CDR3 is also encoded by other DNA sequences in this sample. The V gene is TRBV9, the J gene TRBJ2-2, with 8 positions matching TRBD2. This CDR3 has 15 amino acids. CDR1 and CDR2 (germline): SGDLS, YYNGEE. V shed 0 bases, J shed 5 bases, and the junction held 3 bases outside the gene matches. The CDR3 protein is CASSVGASGTGELFF. The DNA of the CDR3 is TGTGCCAGCAGCGTAGGGGCTAGCGGGACCGGGGAGCTGTTTTTT.

The CDR3 sequence: CASSLMGEGYGYTF. DNA for the CDR3: TGTGCCAGCAGTTTAATGGGGGAAGGCTATGGCTACACCTTC. The genes are TRBV27 and TRBJ1-2; maybe TRBD1 (5 bases). The CDR3 has 14 residues. Trimming shortened V by 2 bases and J by 4 bases, and 11 bases separated the two germline ends. The V gene's germline CDR1 is MNHEY and CDR2 SMNVEV (reference sequence).

This clone was detected only once. V usage is TRBV29-1 and J usage is TRBJ2-6; 7 bases are shared with TRBD1. Losses at the gene ends were 6 bases for V and 1 base for J; bases not matched to a gene: 9. Germline values: CDR1 SQVTM, CDR2 ANQGSEA. The CDR3 length is 16 residues. CDR3 region: CSVMTGSLSGANVLTF. The CDR3 nucleotides are TGCAGCGTCATGACAGGGAGTCTATCTGGGGCCAACGTCCTGACTTTC.

V and J are TRBV7-2 and TRBJ1-1; D unclear. There are 13 residues in the CDR3. V shed 3 bases and J shed 5 bases, with 10 bases lying between them. Germline V gives CDR1 SGHTA, CDR2 FQGNSA. The CDR3 nucleotides read TGTGCCAGCAGCTTCAAGGTTCGGACTGAAGCTTTCTTT. It yields the protein CASSFKVRTEAFF.

The chain couples TRBV4-1 to TRBJ2-5; D is possibly TRBD1 (6 bases). There are 18 residues in the CDR3. Germline V gives CDR1 MGHRA, CDR2 YSYEKL. V shed 0 bases and J shed 4 bases, with 21 bases lying between them. CDR3 region: CASSQDPRGEGVAETQYF. The CDR3 DNA reads TGCGCCAGCAGCCAAGATCCCCGGGGCGAGGGGGTTGCAGAGACCCAGTACTTC.

V usage is TRBV5-6 and J usage is TRBJ2-2; D is unclear. V dropped 4 bases and J dropped 1 base, with 11 bases sitting between them. From germline, CDR1 is SGHDT and CDR2 YYEEEE. This CDR3 has 15 residues. The CDR3 DNA reads as TGTGCCAGCAGCGATCAGCCAGGGAACACCGGGGAGCTGTTTTTT. This gives the protein CASSDQPGNTGELFF.

The V call is TRBV7-9, the J call TRBJ1-1, with unresolved D. Between the trimmed V and J ends, which lost 3 bases and 3 bases, there was a span of 8 bases. Germline-derived CDR1 and CDR2 are SEHNR and FQNEAQ (reference sequence). The CDR3 totals 13 residues. This chain's CDR3 is CASSFLGDTEAFF. The CDR3 coding sequence is TGTGCCAGCAGCTTCTTAGGCGACACTGAAGCTTTCTTT.

In this sample, this clone turned up a few times. CDR3 DNA sequence: TGTGCCCTCCGGACAGGGGGCAGCCAAGCTTTCTTT. Translating gives CALRTGGSQAFF. The V call is TRBV30, the J call TRBJ1-1; 11 bases are shared with TRBD1. The germline gives CDR1 GTSNPN, CDR2 SVGIG (reference sequence). V lost 8 bases, J lost 9 bases, and 8 bases stayed unmatched. This CDR3 spans 12 amino acids.

The genes are TRBV4-2 and TRBJ1-5; tentatively, D is TRBD1 (5 bases). There are 14 residues in the CDR3. In germline, CDR1 is LGHNA, CDR2 YNFKEQ. Trimming cost V 0 bases and J 8 bases, with 11 bases left between them. CDR3 sequence (DNA): TGTGCCAGCAGCCAAGATCCAGGGTGGGAGCCCCAGCATTTT. It specifies CASSQDPGWEPQHF.

In this sample, this clone turned up once. This sequence joins TRBV5-6 and TRBJ1-1; 9 bases match TRBD1. This CDR3 has 13 amino acids. The germline V gene has CDR1 SGHDT and CDR2 YYEEEE. Germline trimming cut 7 bases from V and 5 bases from J; bases unmatched to any gene: 6. The CDR3 region is CASGKQGATEAFF. For the CDR3, the DNA is TGTGCCAGCGGAAAACAGGGGGCGACTGAAGCTTTCTTT.

The CDR3 is CASSLDPRLNTGELFF. CDR3 coding DNA: TGTGCCAGCAGCTTGGATCCGCGATTGAACACCGGGGAGCTGTTTTTT. The chain has TRBV5-4 and TRBJ2-2; D unresolved. CDR1 and CDR2 from the germline V gene are SGHNT and YYREEE (reference sequence). The CDR3 consists of 16 residues. The V end lost 0 bases, the J end lost 1 base, and 10 bases lay between the germline ends.

This chain connects TRBV30 to TRBJ1-1; no clear D. V was clipped by 2 bases and J by 4 bases, with 5 bases between them. Germline V lookup: CDR1 GTSNPN, CDR2 SVGIG (reference sequence). This CDR3 is 11 amino acids long. The CDR3 coding sequence is TGTGCCTGGAGTAGTCCCACTGAAGCTTTCTTT. This codes for CAWSSPTEAFF.

This clone has a single count. The rearrangement uses TRBV5-1 and TRBJ2-7; 10 bases are a match to TRBD1. Germline values: CDR1 SGHRS, CDR2 YFSETQ. The CDR3 consists of 15 residues. The J segment lost 2 bases and the V segment lost 4 bases, leaving 6 bases of the junction unmatched. The DNA of the CDR3 is TGCGCCAGCAGCCCACCGGGACAGGGGCCCTACGAGCAGTACTTC. This sequence encodes CASSPPGQGPYEQYF.

The rearrangement joins TRBV11-2 to TRBJ1-1; D gene unclear. CDR3 length: 12 amino acids. V shed 1 base and J shed 8 bases, with 8 bases lying between them. Germline V gives CDR1 SGHAT, CDR2 FQNNGV. CDR3 in DNA: TGTGCCAGCAGCTTAGTGGGCCCGGAAGCTTTCTTT. Translating it yields CASSLVGPEAFF.

The chain employs TRBV11-2 and TRBJ2-3, with 8 bases identical to TRBD2. V was clipped by 3 bases and J by 2 bases; unmatched bases: 7. The CDR3 spans 16 residues. Per the germline V gene, CDR1 is SGHAT and CDR2 is FQNNGV. CDR3 amino acids: CASSFLGGAITDTQYF. Here the CDR3 DNA reads TGTGCCAGCAGCTTCCTCGGGGGGGCCATCACAGATACGCAGTATTTT.

V and J are TRBV21-1 and TRBJ2-7; no check of the table's D call, TRBD2, against the DNA was made. TRBV21-1 is classified as a pseudogene. This CDR3 is 14 amino acids long. The CDR3: CASSKGFRDFEQYF. In DNA, the CDR3 is TGTGCCAGCAGCAAAGGATTTCGGGACTTCGAGCAGTACTTC.

The chain couples TRBV10-3 to TRBJ1-6; D is ambiguous. V lost 2 bases, J lost 9 bases, and 5 bases lay in between. CDR1 ENHRY and CDR2 SYGVKD come from the germline V gene. The CDR3 loop spans 12 amino acids. The CDR3 protein is CAISEGVSPLHF. The CDR3 bases are TGTGCCATCAGTGAGGGAGTTTCACCCCTCCACTTT.

In this sample, this clone turned up a few times. The rearrangement links TRBV7-2 to TRBJ1-1; D ambiguous. V was cut by 1 base and J by 7 bases, with 22 bases left in between. This CDR3 is 17 amino acids long. Germline loops: CDR1 SGHTA, CDR2 FQGNSA. This chain's CDR3 is CASSLDLPTVPYGEAFF. The CDR3 nucleotides are TGTGCCAGCAGCTTAGATCTCCCCACAGTGCCCTACGGTGAAGCTTTCTTT.

This clone was observed a handful of times. The chain links TRBV18 to TRBJ1-1; 7 positions agree with TRBD1. The CDR3 spans 14 residues. The V gene's germline CDR1 is KGHSH and CDR2 LQKENI. The junction had 7 bases not matched to a gene; V was cut back by 3 bases and J by 6 bases. Here the CDR3 reads CASSPPTGRSEAFF. Written as DNA, the CDR3 is TGTGCCAGCTCACCCCCGACAGGGAGATCTGAAGCTTTCTTT. Drawing the rest from reference TRBV18 and TRBJ1-1, the complete variable domain is NAGVMQNPRHLVRRRGQEARLRCSPMKGHSHVYWYRQLPEEGLKFMVYLQKENIIDESGMPKERFSAEFPKEGPSILRIQQVVRGDSAAYFCASSPPTGRSEAFFGQGTRLTVV.

The rearrangement links TRBV18 to TRBJ1-1; possibly TRBD1 for D (5 bases). V was clipped by 1 base and J by 1 base, with 7 bases between them. The CDR3 contains 14 residues. Germline CDR1 is KGHSH and CDR2 is LQKENI. This CDR3 is CASSPRQGNTEAFF. The DNA of the CDR3 is TGTGCCAGCTCACCACGCCAGGGGAACACTGAAGCTTTCTTT.

CDR3 DNA sequence: TGTGCCAGCAGCTTGAACAGCTATGGCTACACCTTC. This encodes CASSLNSYGYTF. The rearrangement joins TRBV5-4 to TRBJ1-2; D call uncertain. The V gene lost 1 base and the J gene lost 4 bases, with 5 bases spanning the gap. Looked up from germline, CDR1 is SGHNT and CDR2 is YYREEE (reference sequence). The CDR3 loop spans 12 amino acids.

This chain links TRBV30 with TRBJ1-2; 7 bases agree with TRBD1. Germline V gives CDR1 GTSNPN, CDR2 SVGIG (reference sequence). With V trimmed by 5 bases and J by 8 bases, 14 bases remained unmatched. The CDR3 runs 14 residues. The CDR3 nucleotides are TGTGCCTGGGGGACCGGAGGGGGCGCGTTAGGCTACACCTTC. It encodes CAWGTGGGALGYTF.

This clone appeared a single time. The rearrangement joins TRBV6-6 to TRBJ2-7, with TRBD2 matching 7 bases. Germline V lookup: CDR1 MNHNY, CDR2 SVGAGI (reference sequence). This CDR3 is 15 amino acids long. The V segment lost 4 bases and the J segment 0 bases; nucleotides outside the gene matches: 6. In DNA, the CDR3 is TGTGCCAGCAGTTGGCCCGGGAGGAGCTCCTACGAGCAGTACTTC. As protein: CASSWPGRSSYEQYF.

As to this clone: The same CDR3 arises from other DNA sequences in this sample as well. The rearrangement links TRBV2 to TRBJ1-1; D perhaps matches TRBD1 (5 bases). The CDR3 length is 12 residues. The germline V gene has CDR1 SNHLY and CDR2 FYNNEI. Trimming removed 4 bases from V and 4 bases from J, with 7 bases in between. For the CDR3, the DNA is TGTGCCAGCAGTGGGGGGGGCACTGAAGCTTTCTTT. This sequence encodes CASSGGGTEAFF.